This T cell receptor beta chain was identified in a study of molecular identifiers for immune sequencing clone quantification. The overall study: With replicates, the RNA of about 20,000 or 100,000 naive CD8 cells was split five ways and four were sequenced.

Many counts were recorded for this clonotype. Its antigen is not identified. V was clipped by 5 bases and J by 0 bases, with 17 bases between them. The CDR3 contains 17 residues. In germline, CDR1 is SGHVS, CDR2 FNYEAQ. Sorting recovered naive CD8 T cells on a CD8+CD4-CCR7+CD45RA+ profile. Methods described previously were used for bulk TCR libraries, and listed TCR primers were applied. MiXCR, run by TCRdb on the PCR reads, gives a single entry per CDR3 protein. The sample has approximately 97,000 distinct CDR3 sequences, approximately 24% seen once; the top ten hold 0.94%. The study's findings and limits: Highly expanded clone sizes could be underestimated by identical TCR molecules sharing a barcode.

The sample taken for sequencing was naive CD8+ T cells from blood, with Jurkat cell RNA spiked in. Subset specified: FACS-sorted CD8+CD4-CCR7+CD45RA+ naive T cells. The clonotype comes from a human donor in good health. Some libraries in this study had Jurkat cell RNA spiked in. The chain joins TRBV7-6 to TRBJ1-5, with D possibly matching TRBD1 (5 bases). The CDR3 region has the DNA TGTGCCAGCAGCCTCACCTCCGAGGGGAATAGCAATCAGCCCCAGCATTTT. Residues: CASSLTSEGNSNQPQHF.